A single T cell receptor (beta chain) is shown here with its context. Its antigen remains unidentified. No per-base quality is available; no much larger clone lies one base away. The time point label here, explained by the study, means: baseline before first vaccination. Samples from vaccinated people were obtained from the UK trials COV001 and COV002, which included a single-blind randomized controlled phase 2/3 trial of AZD1222 (ChAdOx1 nCoV-19) in healthy adults. For TCRbeta chain sequencing, PBMC samples were collected from trial participants at day 0 and at day 28 after the second dose. This sample stems from a study of T cell responses to AZD1222 COVID-19 vaccine (dated by TCRdb to about 2021). Looking at the study overall: AZD1222 recipients whose second dose came at about 4 weeks and those whose second dose came at about 12 weeks were combined into one group, since spike-specific TCR depth and breadth did not differ between the two schedules. TCR sequencing was performed for about 250 trial participants, of whom around 200 were given two doses of AZD1222 and approximately 26 were given two doses of MenACWY control vaccine. Enrollment into the trials was organized by age into subgroups of 18-55, 56-69 and 70-plus years, and those subgroups contained about 160, 30 and 59 TCR-sequenced participants, respectively.

Overall study outcomes, separate from this receptor: Nearly half of unique spike-specific TCRs reportedly recognized epitopes outside regions mutated in the B.1.351 and B.1.1.7 variants. Spike-specific TCR breadth and depth rose significantly after two AZD1222 doses compared with day 0 and with MenACWY recipients. Participants were mostly white British, with more females than males. The authors suggested clonal diversity may have been underestimated. The 56-69-year group was small, and its depth increase did not reach significance, likely because of low power. Vaccine-associated CD4 TCRs spanned the whole spike protein, with dominant responses in regions 160-218 and 743-854. Only six AZD1222 recipients were SARS-CoV-2 seropositive at baseline, limiting conclusions about previously exposed vaccinees. Because no day 14 peak-response samples were available, repertoires were characterized only after the peak T cell response.

The CDR3 holds 16 amino acids from the cysteine to the phenylalanine. Solely the CDR3 DNA is kept, with 48 bases framed from the first base. V loses 4 bases at its end and J loses 3 bases; junction bases beyond the gene matches: 7. As encoded in the germline V gene (reference sequence), CDR1 is SGHNT while CDR2 is YYREEE. The CDR3 regions of human TCRbeta chains were analyzed by immunosequencing. The paper's processing steps were these. TCRs in the repertoires were matched against a reference library of SARS-CoV-2-specific TCRs that had been generated with the MIRA antigen-specificity platform. Breadth was defined as the fraction of unique TCRs that were SARS-CoV-2-associated. Depth was defined as the fraction of total T cells that were SARS-CoV-2-associated. Using the MIRA data, each spike-specific TCR was assigned both to the spike region to which the TCR was reactive and to a CD4 or CD8 class. Log10-transformed breadth and depth values were compared by one-way ANOVA with Sidak's multiple comparisons tests. TCRdb holds this immuneACCESS table with in-frame rearrangements only. Some clones are missing; in checked studies, unresolved V genes explain under half, and the rest has no known cause. That table gives V, J and clone size, and the DNA gave D and trimming. The sample data list roughly 100,000 clones, and about 87% of these were observed just once. Less than 9.5% of the sample comes from the top ten.

Rearrangement joined TRBV5-4 to TRBJ2-1; TRBD2 fits 10 bases in the junction. The sequencing here drew on peripheral blood, taken on day 0 of AZD1222 vaccination. The clonotype was recovered from an adult in good health. The CDR3 is CASSTIAGGYYNEQFF. The nucleotide sequence reads as follows: TGTGCCAGCAGCACTATAGCGGGGGGATACTACAATGAGCAGTTCTTC.